Each of the 29 T cell receptor beta chains below was sequenced from the same sample in a study of HIV-infected patients and healthy controls. About 480 ng RNA was reverse transcribed with alpha and beta constant-region primers. Separate chain-specific third strand synthesis with multiplexing indices produced the alpha and beta libraries. TCRdb analysed the 5' RACE reads with MiXCR anew, one entry per CDR3 protein. The repertoire holds about 18,000 distinct CDR3 sequences, about 8.2% seen once, with 5.5% to 7.5% in the top ten. Whole blood was used without fractionation, so all unsorted peripheral T cells were included. Specimen: blood. These receptors originate from an adult in good health.

The rearrangement uses TRBV10-3 and TRBJ2-7; 9 nucleotides agree with TRBD2. Trimming took 3 bases from V and 0 from J; bases not matched to a gene: 9. Germline assignment: CDR1 ENHRY and CDR2 SYGVKD. This CDR3 contains 17 residues. CDR3 sequence (DNA): TGTGCCATCAGTGACGTCTCTAGCGGGACCAGCTCCTACGAGCAGTACTTC. Encoded protein: CAISDVSSGTSSYEQYF.

This clonotype is deemed medium-sized. V usage is TRBV10-3 and J usage is TRBJ2-7; TRBD1 matches at 9 bases. From germline, CDR1 is ENHRY and CDR2 SYGVKD. There are 16 residues in the CDR3. Trimming cost V 3 bases and J 1 base; bases outside gene matches: 7. For the CDR3, the DNA is TGTGCCATCAGTGAAGGTTTTGGGACAGGGTCCTACGAGCAGTACTTC. Protein product: CAISEGFGTGSYEQYF.

This clonotype was observed at least ten times. J is TRBJ2-7 and V is TRBV28, with TRBD2 as a possible D gene (5 bases). CDR1 MDHEN and CDR2 SYDVKM come from the germline V gene. The CDR3 has 13 residues. Trimming took off 6 bases at V and 1 base at J, with 10 bases between the two ends. The CDR3 DNA is TGTGCCAGCAGCCGCGCGGGTTCCTACGAGCAGTACTTC. It is translated as CASSRAGSYEQYF.

This clonotype showed up many times. The genes are TRBV29-1 and TRBJ2-1, with TRBD2 matching 8 bases. The CDR3 extends over 14 amino acids. The germline V gene encodes CDR1 SQVTM and CDR2 ANQGSEA. Germline trimming cut 3 bases from V and 7 bases from J; bases unmatched to any gene: 8. The CDR3 loop is CSVEPGTGGNEQFF. CDR3 DNA sequence: TGCAGCGTTGAGCCGGGGACGGGAGGGAATGAGCAGTTCTTC.

In this sample, this clonotype turned up many times. The chain combines TRBV7-6 with TRBJ2-2; maybe TRBD2 (5 bases). The CDR3 is made up of 18 amino acids. CDR1 and CDR2 (germline): SGHVS, FNYEAQ. Trimming shortened V by 2 bases and J by 6 bases, and 22 bases separated the two germline ends. The CDR3: CASSLPSGIGYGAGELFF. The CDR3 DNA reads as TGTGCCAGCAGCTTACCGAGCGGTATAGGTTACGGAGCCGGGGAGCTGTTTTTT.

This clonotype was counted only a few times. The chain links TRBV29-1 to TRBJ2-3; 13 bases fit TRBD2. Germline V gene lookup returns CDR1 SQVTM and CDR2 ANQGSEA. V trimming: 6 bases; J trimming: 3 bases; junction bases outside the gene matches: 3. The CDR3 totals 14 residues. CDR3 DNA: TGCAGCGTACGACTAGCGGGAGGAACAGATACGCAGTATTTT. Its translation is CSVRLAGGTDTQYF.

This clonotype was recorded at least ten times. This chain links TRBV6-5 with TRBJ2-2, with D possibly being TRBD1 or TRBD2 (5 bases each). CDR3 length: 12 residues. V lost 6 bases, J lost 9 bases, and 11 bases lay in between. Germline CDR1 is MNHEY and CDR2 is SVGAGI. The CDR3 coding sequence is TGTGCCAGCAGGAGGGGTCCGAGGGAGCTGTTTTTT. This encodes CASRRGPRELFF.

This clonotype has a count of ten or more. The chain employs TRBV2 and TRBJ2-1; weak D call: TRBD1 (6 bases). The CDR3 length is 13 residues. Germline loops: CDR1 SNHLY, CDR2 FYNNEI. Trimming removed 0 bases at V and 6 bases at J, with 6 bases between. Here the CDR3 reads CASSEADSNEQFF. As DNA, the CDR3 is TGTGCCAGCAGTGAAGCGGACAGCAATGAGCAGTTCTTC. Full variable domain (rest looked up from reference TRBV2 and TRBJ2-1): EPEVTQTPSHQVTQMGQEVILRCVPISNHLYFYWYRQILGQKVEFLVSFYNNEISEKSEIFDDQFSVERPDGSNFTLKIRSTKLEDSAMYFCASSEADSNEQFFGPGTRLTVL.

In this sample, this clonotype is medium-sized. V and J are TRBV20-1 and TRBJ2-5, with 13 positions matching TRBD2. V dropped 3 bases and J dropped 0; count of bases not matched to a gene: 4. The CDR3 loop spans 16 amino acids. Germline V gene lookup returns CDR1 DFQATT and CDR2 SNEGSKA (reference sequence). CDR3 loop: CSARTSGRIYQETQYF. CDR3 nucleotides: TGCAGTGCTAGGACTAGCGGGAGGATCTACCAAGAGACCCAGTACTTC.

This clonotype was recorded many times. The J gene is TRBJ2-3, the V gene TRBV5-1; 7 bases align to TRBD2. The CDR3 has 14 amino acids. Germline values: CDR1 SGHRS, CDR2 YFSETQ. J gave up 1 base and V 6 bases, and 5 bases lay outside the gene matches. The chain's CDR3 is CASKREARTDTQYF. CDR3 sequence (DNA): TGCGCCAGCAAGCGGGAAGCGCGCACAGATACGCAGTATTTT.

The sample holds many counts of this clonotype. J is TRBJ2-3 and V is TRBV9; D gene ambiguous. V lost 0 bases and J lost 2, with 13 bases in between. This CDR3 is built from 16 residues. From germline, CDR1 is SGDLS and CDR2 YYNGEE. CDR3 sequence reads: CASSVGGLEITDTQYF. CDR3 DNA sequence: TGTGCCAGCAGCGTAGGGGGTTTGGAGATCACAGATACGCAGTATTTT.

This clonotype was observed at least ten times. This chain links TRBV25-1 with TRBJ1-4; no definite D call. V lost 0 bases, J lost 5 bases, and 7 bases lay in between. Germline-derived CDR1 and CDR2 are MGHDK and SYGVNS. The CDR3 has 14 residues. CDR3 bases: TGTGCCAGCAGTGAATACAGTACGAATGAAAAACTGTTTTTT. Its protein product is CASSEYSTNEKLFF.

This clonotype rates as medium-sized (0.01 to 0.1%). The rearrangement uses TRBV29-1 and TRBJ2-3; D may be TRBD2 (5 bases). The V end was cut by 7 bases, the J end by 2 bases, with 16 bases between. CDR3 length equals 14 residues. Germline CDR1 reads SQVTM; CDR2 reads ANQGSEA. CDR3 amino acids: CSAPGGPNTDTQYF. The CDR3 DNA reads TGCAGCGCTCCCGGCGGGCCGAACACAGATACGCAGTATTTT.

This clonotype was counted at least ten times. The chain carries TRBV11-2 and TRBJ2-1, with 10 bases matching TRBD1. The germline V gene has CDR1 SGHAT and CDR2 FQNNGV. The CDR3 has 17 amino acids. The V segment lost 5 bases and the J segment 7 bases; nucleotides outside the gene matches: 14. In DNA, the CDR3 is TGTGCCAGCAGCACCCGACAGGGGGCGGGCAATTGGAATGAGCAGTTCTTC. This encodes CASSTRQGAGNWNEQFF. Full variable domain (outside the CDR3, taken from reference TRBV11-2 and TRBJ2-1): EAGVAQSPRYKIIEKRQSVAFWCNPISGHATLYWYQQILGQGPKLLIQFQNNGVVDDSQLPKDRFSAERLKGVDSTLKIQPAKLEDSAVYLCASSTRQGAGNWNEQFFGPGTRLTVL.

In this sample, this clonotype turned up many times. The chain employs TRBV30 and TRBJ2-7; D is perhaps TRBD1 (6 bases). This CDR3 has 11 amino acids. Trimming removed 4 bases from V and 3 bases from J, with 7 bases in between. Germline V gene data show CDR1 as GTSNPN and CDR2 as SVGIG (reference sequence). The CDR3, as DNA: TGTGCCTGGAAACAGGGCTACGAGCAGTACTTC. Translating it yields CAWKQGYEQYF.

The gene calls are TRBV7-8 and TRBJ1-5; D remains ambiguous. The CDR3 is made up of 15 amino acids. Germline-derived CDR1 and CDR2 are SGHVS and FQNEAQ. The V end was cut by 1 base, the J end by 0 bases, with 7 bases between. The CDR3 nucleotides are TGTGCCAGCAGCTTAGTCGGTAATAGCAATCAGCCCCAGCATTTT. Its translation: CASSLVGNSNQPQHF.

This clonotype has more than one count but fewer than ten. V and J are TRBV4-1 and TRBJ2-7; D unresolved. V lost 0 bases, J lost 9 bases, and 18 bases lay in between. Germline-derived CDR1 and CDR2 are MGHRA and YSYEKL. CDR3 length: 15 amino acids. The CDR3 region has the DNA TGCGCCAGCAGCCAAGATGAGGCCCAACCCTGGGGGCAGTACTTC. This gives the protein CASSQDEAQPWGQYF.

This clonotype occurred many times. This chain uses TRBV6-1 with TRBJ1-1, with no clear D. Germline assignment: CDR1 MNHNS and CDR2 SASEGT. The CDR3 has 19 residues. V was trimmed by 6 bases and J by 0 bases, leaving 26 bases between them. This CDR3 is CASSLGSLALTGLNTEAFF. The DNA for the CDR3 is TGTGCCAGCAGCTTGGGCAGTTTGGCACTCACGGGCCTGAACACTGAAGCTTTCTTT.

By its share, this clonotype is medium-sized. The chain employs TRBV2 and TRBJ1-1; D not certain. Per germline, CDR1 SNHLY and CDR2 FYNNEI. This CDR3 spans 11 amino acids. V lost 5 bases to trimming and J lost 12 bases, with 13 bases between them. CDR3 residues: CASSPWEGTFF. The CDR3 region has the DNA TGTGCCAGCAGTCCATGGGAGGGAACTTTCTTT. The entire variable domain, with the rest obtained from reference TRBV2 and TRBJ1-1, is as follows: EPEVTQTPSHQVTQMGQEVILRCVPISNHLYFYWYRQILGQKVEFLVSFYNNEISEKSEIFDDQFSVERPDGSNFTLKIRSTKLEDSAMYFCASSPWEGTFFGQGTRLTVV.

V is TRBV7-2 and J is TRBJ2-3; 10 bases match TRBD2. The CDR3 sequence is 20 residues long. Germline CDR1 is SGHTA and CDR2 is FQGNSA. V was clipped by 3 bases and J by 0 bases; unmatched bases: 15. CDR3 loop: CASSLRKGLAGVSSTDTQYF. CDR3 coding DNA: TGTGCCAGCAGCTTGCGGAAGGGTCTAGCGGGAGTCTCTAGCACAGATACGCAGTATTTT.

This clonotype appeared many times. This sequence joins TRBV15 and TRBJ2-7, with 9 positions matching TRBD1. The CDR3 consists of 14 residues. The germline CDR1 and CDR2 sequences are LNHNV and YYDKDF (reference sequence). V shed 1 base, J shed 5 bases, and the junction held 3 bases outside the gene matches. The chain's CDR3 is CATSRGTGGHEQYF. For the CDR3, the DNA is TGTGCCACCAGCAGAGGCACAGGGGGCCACGAGCAGTACTTC.

This clonotype is classed as medium-sized. The chain combines TRBV9 with TRBJ2-1; D is ambiguous. The ends were cut back, 4 bases at V and 3 bases at J, with 8 bases in the middle. Germline V gene sequence: CDR1 SGDLS, CDR2 YYNGEE. This CDR3 is 13 amino acids long. The DNA for the CDR3 is TGTGCCAGCAGCTTTGGGCGCTACAATGAGCAGTTCTTC. Its translation is CASSFGRYNEQFF.

This clonotype was counted ten times or more. V and J are TRBV5-1 and TRBJ2-5, with D possibly TRBD1 on 6 matching bases. V shed 1 base and J shed 4 bases, with 11 bases lying between them. This CDR3 spans 14 amino acids. Germline V gene data show CDR1 as SGHRS and CDR2 as YFSETQ. This chain's CDR3 is CASSLTGPRETQYF. The CDR3 nucleotides read TGCGCCAGCAGCTTGACAGGGCCACGAGAGACCCAGTACTTC.

The table lists this clonotype with many counts. The V call is TRBV20-1, the J call TRBJ2-1; 11 bases are shared with TRBD2. CDR1 and CDR2 (germline): DFQATT, SNEGSKA (reference sequence). This CDR3 comprises 16 residues. Trimming took 3 bases from V and 6 from J; bases not matched to a gene: 10. CDR3 nucleotides: TGCAGTGCTAGGTCAACTAGCGGGAGAACCCGCAATGAGCAGTTCTTC. Translating it yields CSARSTSGRTRNEQFF.

This clonotype was detected many times. The rearrangement uses TRBV5-6 and TRBJ1-2; D remains unclear. The germline gives CDR1 SGHDT, CDR2 YYEEEE. With 0 bases removed from V and 5 bases from J, the gap between germline ends came to 8 bases. The CDR3 is 13 amino acids. The CDR3 bases are TGTGCCAGCAGCTTGGGACGGCTATATGGCTACACCTTC. Translating it yields CASSLGRLYGYTF.

This clonotype came up many times. V usage is TRBV7-2 and J usage is TRBJ2-3; 8 bases map to TRBD2. V dropped 0 bases and J dropped 6; count of bases not matched to a gene: 5. Germline assignment: CDR1 SGHTA and CDR2 FQGNSA. CDR3 length: 15 residues. The CDR3 spells CASSLASSGRDTQYF. The CDR3 nucleotides are TGTGCCAGCAGCTTAGCGTCTAGCGGGCGGGATACGCAGTATTTT.

This chain links TRBV15 with TRBJ2-2; no firm D call. V lost 0 bases to trimming and J lost 8 bases, with 7 bases between them. The CDR3 has 13 residues. The V gene's germline CDR1 is LNHNV and CDR2 YYDKDF (reference sequence). As DNA, the CDR3 is TGTGCCACCAGCAGAGATAGAGCGGGGGAGCTGTTTTTT. Translating it yields CATSRDRAGELFF.

The V gene is TRBV7-8, the J gene TRBJ2-1; D remains unclear. CDR3 length: 18 residues. Trimming took 1 base from V and 0 from J, leaving 16 bases between them. Germline V CDR1 and CDR2: SGHVS, FQNEAQ. The CDR3 region is CASSLDKPLSSSYNEQFF. Here the CDR3 DNA reads TGTGCCAGCAGCTTAGATAAACCCTTATCAAGCTCCTACAATGAGCAGTTCTTC.

This clonotype was seen only a few times. The chain employs TRBV28 and TRBJ2-4; 15 positions agree with TRBD2. Germline trimming cut 5 bases from V and 0 bases from J; bases unmatched to any gene: 5. There are 18 residues in the CDR3. Germline V CDR1 and CDR2: MDHEN, SYDVKM. CDR3 coding DNA: TGTGCCAGCAGTGTCCGGGGACTAGCGGGAGGAGCCAAAAACATTCAGTACTTC. Protein: CASSVRGLAGGAKNIQYF. Full variable domain (outside the CDR3, taken from reference TRBV28 and TRBJ2-4): DVKVTQSSRYLVKRTGEKVFLECVQDMDHENMFWYRQDPGLGLRLIYFSYDVKMKEKGDIPEGYSVSREKKERFSLILESASTNQTSMYLCASSVRGLAGGAKNIQYFGAGTRLSVL.